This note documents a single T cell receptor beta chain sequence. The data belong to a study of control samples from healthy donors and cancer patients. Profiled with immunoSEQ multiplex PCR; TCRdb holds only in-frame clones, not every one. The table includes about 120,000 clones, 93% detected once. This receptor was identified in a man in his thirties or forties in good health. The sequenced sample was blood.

The CDR3 DNA reads as TGTGCCAGCAGCTTAAGTTCTGATTCCCGGGACAGGGCAGATACGCAGTATTTT. Protein sequence: CASSLSSDSRDRADTQYF. This chain connects TRBV7-3 to TRBJ2-3; 9 bases are a match to TRBD1. The CDR3 sequence is 18 residues long. Germline V gene data show CDR1 as SGHTA and CDR2 as FQGTGA. J gave up 4 bases and V 1 base, and 12 bases lay outside the gene matches.